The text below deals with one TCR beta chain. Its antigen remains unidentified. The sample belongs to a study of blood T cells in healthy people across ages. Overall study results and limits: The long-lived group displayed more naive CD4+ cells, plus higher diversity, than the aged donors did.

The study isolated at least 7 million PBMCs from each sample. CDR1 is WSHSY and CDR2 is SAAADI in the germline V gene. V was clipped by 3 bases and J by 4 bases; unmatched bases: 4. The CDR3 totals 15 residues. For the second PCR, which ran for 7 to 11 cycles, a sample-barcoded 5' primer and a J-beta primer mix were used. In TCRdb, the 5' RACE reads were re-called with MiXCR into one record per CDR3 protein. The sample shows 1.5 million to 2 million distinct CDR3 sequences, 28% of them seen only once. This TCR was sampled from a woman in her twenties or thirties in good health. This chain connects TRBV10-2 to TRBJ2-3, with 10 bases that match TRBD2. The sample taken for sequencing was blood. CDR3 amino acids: CASSDRLAGPDTQYF. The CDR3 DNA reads TGCGCCAGCAGTGATCGACTAGCGGGCCCAGATACGCAGTATTTT.